The rows below give T cell receptor beta chains drawn from one sample of a study of cytomegalovirus exposure and HLA in healthy donors. Some clones are missing from TCRdb's copy, which holds only in-frame ones; the method was immunoSEQ multiplex PCR. Among under 400,000 clones, roughly 85% were seen once, and the ten largest hold about 0.8%. Input material: PBMCs. These receptors were collected from a woman aged 18-35 years in good health and CMV-seronegative. CDR3s include the opening cysteine and the closing phenylalanine or tryptophan. D genes are given only for firm matches. Expanded clones get a size class; other rows say once, few or many, or leave the size out.

length	V	J	size	D	CDR3	DNA
13	TRBV6-5	TRBJ1-2	once	.	CASSYGRQYGYTF	TGTGCCAGCAGTTACGGCAGGCAATATGGCTACACCTTC
15	TRBV2	TRBJ2-3	.	TRBD2	CASGLAGGSTDTQYF	TGTGCCAGCGGATTAGCGGGGGGCAGCACAGATACGCAGTATTTT
11	TRBV28	TRBJ2-7	.	.	CASRLGHSQYF	TGTGCCAGCAGACTGGGACATTCGCAGTACTTC
17	TRBV14	TRBJ2-6	.	TRBD1	CASSQRQGLSGANVLTF	TGTGCCAGCAGCCAAAGACAGGGTCTCTCTGGGGCCAACGTCCTGACTTTC
15	TRBV6-4	TRBJ2-7	.	TRBD1	CATLPGTGGFYEQYF	TGTGCCACCTTGCCCGGGACAGGGGGCTTCTACGAGCAGTACTTC
18	TRBV5-5	TRBJ1-3	.	.	CASKGTRDGVFSGNTIYF	TGTGCCAGCAAGGGAACGCGGGACGGAGTATTCTCTGGAAACACCATATATTTT
14	TRBV4-2	TRBJ1-1	.	TRBD1	CASSGRDSNTEAFF	TGTGCCAGCAGCGGCCGGGACAGTAACACTGAAGCTTTCTTT
20	TRBV9	TRBJ2-3	once	TRBD2	CASSATRTSGSWASTDTQYF	TGTGCCAGCAGCGCGACCCGGACTAGCGGTTCTTGGGCTAGCACAGATACGCAGTATTTT
16	TRBV12-5	TRBJ2-7	.	TRBD1	CASGLVLGQGYVEQYF	TGTGCTAGTGGTTTGGTACTGGGACAGGGGTATGTCGAGCAGTACTTC
14	TRBV13	TRBJ2-5	.	.	CASSLMRSQETQYF	TGTGCCAGCAGCTTAATGAGGTCGCAAGAGACCCAGTACTTC
14	TRBV28	TRBJ1-1	.	TRBD1	CATDGQGYNTEAFF	TGTGCCACGGACGGACAGGGTTATAACACTGAAGCTTTCTTT
14	TRBV27	TRBJ2-7	.	.	CASSLKGVFNEQYF	TGTGCCAGCAGTTTAAAGGGAGTCTTCAACGAGCAGTACTTC
15	TRBV15	TRBJ2-1	.	.	CATSRVADLSNEQFF	TGTGCCACCAGCAGAGTTGCAGATTTATCTAATGAGCAGTTCTTC
19	TRBV10-3	TRBJ2-1	.	TRBD2	CAISDRLAGGREAYNEQFF	TGTGCCATCAGTGATCGACTAGCGGGAGGGAGAGAGGCCTACAATGAGCAGTTCTTC
15	TRBV11-2	TRBJ1-2	.	TRBD1	CASSWGTETNYGYTF	TGTGCCAGCAGCTGGGGGACAGAAACTAACTATGGCTACACCTTC
13	TRBV27	TRBJ1-5	.	TRBD1	CARTGGFFQPQHF	TGTGCGAGAACAGGGGGCTTTTTTCAGCCCCAGCATTTT
14	TRBV7-2	TRBJ2-1	.	TRBD2	CASSLGGTSNEQFF	TGTGCCAGCAGCTTAGGAGGGACTAGCAATGAGCAGTTCTTC
12	TRBV29-1	TRBJ1-1	.	TRBD1	CSVPGQGPEAFF	TGCAGCGTACCGGGACAGGGGCCTGAAGCTTTCTTT
15	TRBV9	TRBJ2-5	.	.	CASSDSTGSLETQYF	TGTGCCAGCAGCGACAGCACAGGGTCATTGGAGACCCAGTACTTC
14	TRBV6-1	TRBJ2-5	once	TRBD1	CASHTGTGSETQYF	TGTGCCAGCCACACCGGGACAGGGTCGGAGACCCAGTACTTC
14	TRBV5-1	TRBJ2-7	.	.	CASGTTGLTYEQYF	TGCGCCAGCGGGACAACCGGACTGACCTACGAGCAGTACTTC
14	TRBV7-8	TRBJ2-3	few	TRBD2	CATRLAASTDTQYF	TGTGCCACCAGACTAGCGGCTAGCACAGATACGCAGTATTTT
17	TRBV9	TRBJ2-1	.	TRBD2	CASSVSGGASSYNEQFF	TGTGCCAGCAGCGTTAGCGGGGGTGCTAGCTCCTACAATGAGCAGTTCTTC
16	TRBV10-1	TRBJ2-1	.	TRBD2	CASSFSGSEAYNEQFF	TGCGCCAGCAGCTTTAGCGGGAGCGAGGCCTACAATGAGCAGTTCTTC
15	TRBV5-4	TRBJ1-3	few	.	CASSPGSNSGNTIYF	TGTGCCAGCAGCCCCGGGTCTAACTCTGGAAACACCATATATTTT
13	TRBV5-1	TRBJ2-1	.	TRBD1	CASSYGQGNEQFF	TGCGCCAGCAGCTATGGACAGGGGAATGAGCAGTTCTTC
13	TRBV6-5	TRBJ1-6	.	.	CASKPAINSPLHF	TGTGCCAGCAAGCCAGCGATCAATTCACCCCTCCACTTT
13	TRBV19	TRBJ1-4	.	TRBD1	CATRDRAGEKLFF	TGTGCCACCAGGGACAGGGCGGGTGAAAAACTGTTTTTT